The next 15 T cell receptor beta chains were all read from a single sample in a study of blood T cell repertoires in COVID-19. Using immunoSEQ multiplex PCR, the repertoire was profiled, and TCRdb retains in-frame clones only, with some absent. This table holds a few hundred thousand clones, 88% found once. Sequenced material: PBMCs or T cells enriched from blood (not recorded which). The source of these receptors is a woman between 18 and 30 years old who had recovered from COVID-19.

In DNA, the CDR3 is TGTGCCACCCTGCGGAGGGAGGGAAATGCTGAAGCTTTCTTT. Residues: CATLRREGNAEAFF. The chain has TRBV19 and TRBJ1-1; the D is unclear. Trimming removed 10 bases at V and 6 bases at J, with 21 bases between. Per the germline V gene, CDR1 is LNHDA and CDR2 is SQIVND (reference sequence). This CDR3 comprises 14 residues.

The CDR3 nucleotides are TGTGCCAGCAGCTTAGACATGACAGGCCAGCCCCAGCATTTT. Translated: CASSLDMTGQPQHF. The genes are TRBV7-2 and TRBJ1-5; TRBD1 might be the D (6 bases). The CDR3 sequence is 14 residues long. With 1 base removed from V and 7 bases from J, the gap between germline ends came to 11 bases. Germline loops: CDR1 SGHTA, CDR2 FQGNSA.

The V and J genes are TRBV19 and TRBJ2-3; 9 bases are a match to TRBD2. The germline V gene has CDR1 LNHDA and CDR2 SQIVND (reference sequence). V lost 6 bases to trimming and J lost 2 bases; unmatched junction nucleotides: 6. The CDR3 length is 15 residues. The DNA of the CDR3 is TGTGCCAGTAGCTCAGCGGGGGGCCCCACAGATACGCAGTATTTT. Translated, it gives CASSSAGGPTDTQYF.

The chain has TRBV7-9 and TRBJ2-7; TRBD1 agrees at 7 bases. In germline, CDR1 is SEHNR, CDR2 FQNEAQ (reference sequence). The length of the CDR3 is 14 residues. V trimming: 3 bases; J trimming: 5 bases; junction bases outside the gene matches: 7. In nucleotides, the CDR3 is TGTGCCAGCAGCTTTAACAGGGGAGAAAACGAGCAGTACTTC. Translated: CASSFNRGENEQYF.

The chain employs TRBV2 and TRBJ2-7; D perhaps matches TRBD1 (5 bases). V lost 3 bases and J 0 bases, leaving 6 bases between the germline ends. Per the germline V gene, CDR1 is SNHLY and CDR2 is FYNNEI. The CDR3 extends over 13 amino acids. The CDR3 loop reads CASSDRGSYEQYF. CDR3 bases: TGTGCCAGCAGTGATAGGGGCTCCTACGAGCAGTACTTC. Variable domain in full (rest from reference TRBV2 and TRBJ2-7): EPEVTQTPSHQVTQMGQEVILRCVPISNHLYFYWYRQILGQKVEFLVSFYNNEISEKSEIFDDQFSVERPDGSNFTLKIRSTKLEDSAMYFCASSDRGSYEQYFGPGTRLTVT.

The V and J genes are TRBV5-1 and TRBJ2-1; possible D gene TRBD1, 6 bases. V was pared by 4 bases and J by 6 bases, with 17 bases between. Germline lookup yields CDR1 SGHRS and CDR2 YFSETQ. This CDR3 spans 15 amino acids. CDR3 DNA: TGCGCCAGCAGCCGCCTCGAACAGGGCACCAATGAGCAGTTCTTC. Its protein is CASSRLEQGTNEQFF.

This chain uses TRBV30 with TRBJ1-5; 7 bases map to TRBD1. This CDR3 has 13 amino acids. Germline CDR1 is GTSNPN and CDR2 is SVGIG (reference sequence). J lost 5 bases, V lost 8 bases, and 9 bases had no gene match. The CDR3 DNA reads as TGTGCCCAGGGGCAGGGGGTAGATCAGCCCCAGCATTTT. Protein product: CAQGQGVDQPQHF.

The chain is built from TRBV6-5 and TRBJ2-7; 9 nucleotides agree with TRBD1. CDR1 is MNHEY, CDR2 SVGAGI, per germline. V dropped 6 bases and J dropped 3; count of bases not matched to a gene: 6. The CDR3 is 14 residues long. DNA of the CDR3: TGTGCCAGCAGGCGACAGGGGGTGGACTACGAGCAGTACTTC. It specifies CASRRQGVDYEQYF.

The chain is built from TRBV10-3 and TRBJ1-6, with D tentatively TRBD1 (6 bases). This CDR3 region has 13 residues. In germline, CDR1 is ENHRY, CDR2 SYGVKD. Deletions cut 8 bases from V and 6 bases from J, with 11 bases between. CDR3 nucleotide sequence: TGTGCCATCCAGGGGCAGTTTAATTCACCCCTCCACTTT. Protein: CAIQGQFNSPLHF.

The V call is TRBV2, the J call TRBJ2-3, with D possibly matching TRBD1 (6 bases). V gave up 3 bases and J gave up 5 bases, with 18 bases separating them. The germline gives CDR1 SNHLY, CDR2 FYNNEI. There are 16 residues in the CDR3. CDR3 region: CASSERLGRGRDTQYF. In DNA, the CDR3 is TGTGCCAGCAGTGAGCGGTTAGGCAGGGGAAGAGATACGCAGTATTTT.

The chain combines TRBV3-1 (or the pseudogene TRBV3-2) with TRBJ1-5; TRBD1 might be the D (5 bases). The ends were cut back, 4 bases at V and 4 bases at J, with 17 bases in the middle. Germline CDR1 reads LGHDT; CDR2 reads YNNKEL (reference sequence). The CDR3 spans 16 residues. The CDR3 is CASSPKGKQINQPQHF. DNA for the CDR3: TGTGCCAGCAGCCCTAAGGGGAAACAGATAAATCAGCCCCAGCATTTT.

This chain links TRBV28 with TRBJ2-2, with D possibly being TRBD1 (6 bases). Looked up from germline, CDR1 is MDHEN and CDR2 is SYDVKM. Deletions cut 6 bases from V and 4 bases from J, with 15 bases between. The CDR3 has 15 residues. The CDR3 DNA reads TGTGCCAGCAGCCCCGAGGGGACACCCACCGGGGAGCTGTTTTTT. The encoded protein is CASSPEGTPTGELFF. Full variable domain (rest looked up from reference TRBV28 and TRBJ2-2): DVKVTQSSRYLVKRTGEKVFLECVQDMDHENMFWYRQDPGLGLRLIYFSYDVKMKEKGDIPEGYSVSREKKERFSLILESASTNQTSMYLCASSPEGTPTGELFFGEGSRLTVL.

This chain joins TRBV12-3 or TRBV12-4 and TRBJ1-6, with a possible D match to TRBD1 (5 bases). CDR3 length: 13 residues. Trimming cost V 7 bases and J 9 bases, with 13 bases left between them. The CDR3 sequence is CASNDRRGSPLHF. The CDR3 DNA is TGTGCCAGCAATGACCGGAGGGGTTCACCCCTCCACTTT.

The chain is built from TRBV10-3 and TRBJ1-3, with 7 bases aligning to TRBD1. The CDR3 totals 17 residues. After removal of 3 bases from V and 2 bases from J, the junction contained 10 bases not matched to a gene. The germline V gene has CDR1 ENHRY and CDR2 SYGVKD. CDR3 loop: CAISDTREGAAGNTIYF. Written as DNA, the CDR3 is TGTGCCATCAGTGATACAAGAGAGGGGGCGGCTGGAAACACCATATATTTT.

The V gene is TRBV11-3, the J gene TRBJ2-7, with a possible D match to TRBD1 (6 bases). Trimming removed 4 bases from V and 7 bases from J, with 14 bases in between. This CDR3 has 13 residues. The germline gives CDR1 SGHNT, CDR2 YENEEA. DNA for the CDR3: TGTGCCAGCAGCTGGGGGCCCTCGAGGGAGCAGTACTTC. It encodes CASSWGPSREQYF.